This entry lists 2 T cell receptor beta chains sequenced from one sample in a study of T cells in localized non-small cell lung cancer. The assay was immunoSEQ multiplex PCR, and TCRdb's table has in-frame clones only and misses some. The sample includes about 74,000 clones, roughly 84% of them seen just once. The starting material was peripheral blood, obtained before any cancer treatment. These receptor sequences come from a female donor of 60 years or more with stage I lung adenocarcinoma.

This rearrangement joins TRBV6-1 to TRBJ1-5; perhaps TRBD1 as D (6 bases). Trimming took off 6 bases at V and 7 bases at J, with 10 bases between the two ends. Germline V gene sequence: CDR1 MNHNS, CDR2 SASEGT. The CDR3 runs 12 residues. The CDR3 DNA follows: TGTGCCAGCAGCCGGGACACACAGCCCCAGCATTTT. It specifies CASSRDTQPQHF.

The chain uses TRBV7-2 and TRBJ2-7; the match to TRBD2 covers 12 bases. CDR3 length: 14 residues. Germline V gives CDR1 SGHTA, CDR2 FQGNSA. V lost 2 bases to trimming and J lost 6 bases; unmatched junction nucleotides: 2. DNA of the CDR3: TGTGCCAGCAGCTTAATGACTAGCGGGAGCGAGCAGTACTTC. As protein: CASSLMTSGSEQYF.